This record concerns one T cell receptor beta chain sequence. Antigen specificity is unknown. Every TCR beta cDNA library bore unique molecular identifiers. A population of about 1 to 11 million T cells gave rise to roughly 0.5 million cDNA molecules. MiXCR, applied by TCRdb to the PCR reads, yields one record per CDR3 protein. This table holds about 620,000 distinct CDR3 sequences, 44% found once. This CDR3 is 16 amino acids long. Germline V lookup: CDR1 SGDLS, CDR2 YYNGEE. V lost 0 bases, J lost 1 base, and 13 bases lay in between. These data are taken from a study of post-analysis software for immune sequencing data. Study overall: There were relapsing-remitting, secondary progressive and progressive-relapsing multiple sclerosis among the disease courses included.

Overall study results and limits: F measure grouped same-batch samples tightly together. Normalized Chao1 diversity in multiple sclerosis patients fell significantly below that of controls. Relative to controls, patients had roughly five TRBV segments at higher frequency, with TRBV5-6, TRBV5-1 and TRBV20-1 among these.

The chain combines TRBV9 with TRBJ1-1, with a tentative D call TRBD1 (5 bases). The clonotype originates from a girl aged 5-17 years with multiple sclerosis. Sample: blood. DNA of the CDR3: TGTGCCAGCAGCGTAGAGGCAGGGCACTGGAACACTGAAGCTTTCTTT. It codes for CASSVEAGHWNTEAFF.